Listed here is a single T cell receptor beta chain. The CDR3 length is 17 residues. With V trimmed by 6 bases and J by 0 bases, 11 bases remained unmatched. Germline V gene lookup returns CDR1 DFQATT and CDR2 SNEGSKA (reference sequence). This sample was taken from a study of CD8 T cells in Susac syndrome. In contrast to the negatively isolated CD8+ and CD4+ T cells, TEMRA cells were FACS-enriched. Random hexamers were used to reverse transcribe the RNA input (about 0.5 to 1 ug). Amplification of TCR beta CDR3 by immunoSEQ multiplex PCR spanned 54 Vbeta and 13 Jbeta. MiXCR, run by TCRdb on the immunoSEQ multiplex PCR reads, gives a single entry per CDR3 protein. The repertoire holds 150,000 to 200,000 distinct CDR3 sequences, with more than 85% as singletons.

The chain employs TRBV20-1 and TRBJ2-3; 11 bases agree with TRBD2. The sample consisted of CD4+ T cells from PBMCs. The TCR was taken from a human donor with Susac syndrome. CDR3 nucleotides: TGCAGTGCAACCGGGACTAGCGGCTATTCTAGCACAGATACGCAGTATTTT. Encoded protein: CSATGTSGYSSTDTQYF.